The 24 T cell receptor beta chains listed next were all sequenced from one sample in a study of beta chain features in type 1 diabetes. Sequenced material consisted of expressed TCRB transcripts (all of the isolated RNA was reverse transcribed). Sequencing used immunoSEQ multiplex PCR; TCRdb keeps in-frame clones, though not all of them. The table includes tens of thousands of clones, under 65% detected once. The sequenced sample was Tregs from blood. Every receptor here comes from a woman aged 18-29 years in good health.

The chain employs TRBV14 and TRBJ2-7; TRBD1 matches at 7 bases. The junction had 7 bases not matched to a gene; V was cut back by 2 bases and J by 0 bases. This CDR3 has 16 amino acids. From germline, CDR1 is SGHDN and CDR2 FVKESK. The CDR3 nucleotides read TGTGCCAGCAGCCAATTAAAGGGGACAGTCTCCTACGAGCAGTACTTC. Protein sequence: CASSQLKGTVSYEQYF.

The chain is built from TRBV28 and TRBJ2-5; 7 positions match TRBD2. The V and J ends lost 6 bases and 1 base, in that order; junction bases with no gene match: 11. The CDR3 extends over 16 amino acids. The V gene's germline CDR1 is MDHEN and CDR2 SYDVKM. CDR3 region: CASRGGSLGSQETQYF. The DNA of the CDR3 is TGTGCCAGCAGAGGCGGGAGCCTGGGTTCCCAAGAGACCCAGTACTTC.

The chain is built from TRBV7-9 and TRBJ2-5; 9 bases match TRBD1. Germline loops: CDR1 SEHNR, CDR2 FQNEAQ (reference sequence). Trimming cost V 5 bases and J 4 bases; bases outside gene matches: 8. CDR3 length: 15 amino acids. CDR3 nucleotide sequence: TGTGCCAGCAGCCCCAACAGGGGGCTGGCAGAGACCCAGTACTTC. Translation: CASSPNRGLAETQYF.

The genes are TRBV18 and TRBJ2-5; possibly TRBD2 for D (7 bases). The J call may not be correct, given that the DNA end is closer to TRBJ2-7. The CDR3 is 14 amino acids. Germline-derived CDR1 and CDR2 are KGHSH and LQKENI. The chain's CDR3 is CASSPGGPVYEQYF. The CDR3 nucleotides read TGTGCCAGCTCACCGGGGGGGCCGGTGTACGAGCAGTACTTC.

This clone was counted only a few times. The chain recombines TRBV27 with TRBJ2-1; 10 bases fit TRBD2. Germline CDR1 reads MNHEY; CDR2 reads SMNVEV (reference sequence). V lost 5 bases to trimming and J lost 7 bases; unmatched junction nucleotides: 8. The CDR3 covers 15 residues. CDR3 sequence (DNA): TGTGCCAGCAGTCTACTAGCGGGATTAAATAATGAGCAGTTCTTC. It specifies CASSLLAGLNNEQFF.

This clone showed up just once. The chain joins TRBV18 to TRBJ2-2, with 12 positions matching TRBD1. Trimming cost V 5 bases and J 5 bases; bases outside gene matches: 15. The CDR3 spans 19 residues. Germline V gene sequence: CDR1 KGHSH, CDR2 LQKENI. The CDR3 sequence: CASSADRDRGLILTGELFF. The DNA for the CDR3 is TGTGCCAGCTCAGCCGACCGGGACAGGGGGCTGATTCTTACCGGGGAGCTGTTTTTT.

In its sample, this clone was seen a few times. The rearrangement joins TRBV7-2 to TRBJ2-5; TRBD1 matches at 7 bases. The V gene end was trimmed by 1 base and the J gene end by 5 bases; junction bases not matched to a gene: 7. CDR1 and CDR2 (germline): SGHTA, FQGNSA. The CDR3 has 15 residues. This chain's CDR3 is CASSLVKGGRETQYF. The DNA for the CDR3 is TGTGCCAGCAGCTTAGTTAAAGGGGGCCGGGAGACCCAGTACTTC. Variable domain in full (rest from reference TRBV7-2 and TRBJ2-5): GAGVSQSPSNKVTEKGKDVELRCDPISGHTALYWYRQSLGQGLEFLIYFQGNSAPDKSGLPSDRFSAERTGGSVSTLTIQRTQQEDSAVYLCASSLVKGGRETQYFGPGTRLLVL.

V is TRBV9 and J is TRBJ2-7, with TRBD2 as a possible D gene (5 bases). CDR1 is SGDLS and CDR2 is YYNGEE in the germline V gene. This CDR3 contains 15 residues. V was trimmed by 2 bases and J by 2 bases, leaving 14 bases between them. The CDR3 region is CASSVQASGPYEQYF. The CDR3 DNA reads as TGTGCCAGCAGCGTCCAAGCCAGCGGACCCTACGAGCAGTACTTC.

V gene TRBV30 combines with J gene TRBJ1-2; no clear D gene. Trimming took off 0 bases at V and 1 base at J, with 6 bases between the two ends. The V gene's germline CDR1 is GTSNPN and CDR2 SVGIG (reference sequence). The CDR3 totals 13 residues. This CDR3 is CAWSVADNYGYTF. As DNA, the CDR3 is TGTGCCTGGAGTGTAGCCGATAACTATGGCTACACCTTC.

The chain employs TRBV5-1 and TRBJ2-7, with 12 bases aligning to TRBD2. The CDR3 has 15 amino acids. CDR1 and CDR2 from the germline V gene are SGHRS and YFSETQ. V was clipped by 5 bases and J by 6 bases; unmatched bases: 9. CDR3 amino acids: CASRWLAGGPSEQYF. Written as DNA, the CDR3 is TGCGCCAGCAGGTGGCTAGCGGGAGGGCCCTCCGAGCAGTACTTC.

This clone was seen just once. The J gene is TRBJ1-1, the V gene TRBV6-6; 9 bases match TRBD1. The V gene's germline CDR1 is MNHNY and CDR2 SVGAGI (reference sequence). The CDR3 has 13 amino acids. The junction had 3 bases not matched to a gene; V was cut back by 6 bases and J by 4 bases. The CDR3 DNA follows: TGTGCCAGCAGCCAGACAGGGGGCACTGAAGCTTTCTTT. Its protein is CASSQTGGTEAFF.

CDR3 DNA: TGTGCCAGCAGCCAACTTGTCGGGAGCGAGCAGTACTTC. It encodes CASSQLVGSEQYF. J is TRBJ2-7 and V is TRBV4-2; tentatively, D is TRBD2 (6 bases). Trimming left V 2 bases short and J 6 bases short, with 11 bases between. Germline V CDR1 and CDR2: LGHNA, YNFKEQ. The CDR3 contains 13 residues.

The rearrangement joins TRBV9 to TRBJ2-5; TRBD1 might be the D (6 bases). The DNA matches TRBJ2-7 better at its end, which makes the J call doubtful. The CDR3 runs 15 residues. Germline values: CDR1 SGDLS, CDR2 YYNGEE. The CDR3 coding sequence is TGTGCCAGCAGCGCCCGGGACACATCGGGCTACGAGCAGTACTTC. Translating gives CASSARDTSGYEQYF.

The J gene is TRBJ1-1, the V gene TRBV7-9; a weak D match, TRBD1 (5 bases). The CDR3 consists of 12 residues. Trimming left V 5 bases short and J 7 bases short, with 11 bases between. CDR1 is SEHNR and CDR2 is FQNEAQ in the germline V gene (reference sequence). In DNA, the CDR3 is TGTGCCAGCAGCCGTCTGACAGATGAAGCTTTCTTT. It is translated as CASSRLTDEAFF. The complete variable domain, with remaining parts taken from reference TRBV7-9 and TRBJ1-1, reads DTGVSQNPRHKITKRGQNVTFRCDPISEHNRLYWYRQTLGQGPEFLTYFQNEAQLEKSRLLSDRFSAERPKGSFSTLEIQRTEQGDSAMYLCASSRLTDEAFFGQGTRLTVV.

The chain employs TRBV6-1 and TRBJ2-4, with 7 bases matching TRBD2. The CDR3 spans 12 residues. Germline V gives CDR1 MNHNS, CDR2 SASEGT. V shed 10 bases and J 7 bases; nucleotides not matched to a gene: 7. This CDR3 is CATTDGGNIQYF. The CDR3, as DNA: TGTGCCACAACCGACGGGGGGAACATTCAGTACTTC.

By proportion, this clone is medium-sized. The CDR3 spells CASQGDLAKNIQYF. The CDR3 nucleotides read TGTGCATCACAGGGGGACCTAGCCAAAAACATTCAGTACTTC. The chain uses TRBV7-9 and TRBJ2-4, with 8 bases fitting TRBD1. This CDR3 is 14 amino acids long. Germline CDR1 reads SEHNR; CDR2 reads FQNEAQ (reference sequence).

This chain joins TRBV7-2 and TRBJ1-4; the match to TRBD1 covers 8 bases. The CDR3 has 13 residues. Trimming at V came to 5 bases and at J to 8 bases, leaving 4 bases not matched to a gene. Germline V gives CDR1 SGHTA, CDR2 FQGNSA. CDR3 protein: CASSQGAREKLFF. The CDR3 DNA sequence: TGTGCCAGCAGCCAGGGGGCGCGAGAAAAACTGTTTTTT.

CDR3 loop: CASAKEVAGEVSYNEQFF. The DNA for the CDR3 is TGTGCCAGCGCTAAGGAGGTAGCGGGAGAAGTTTCCTACAATGAGCAGTTCTTC. The chain is built from TRBV27 and TRBJ2-1; 9 bases match TRBD2. The CDR3 is 18 residues long. Germline CDR1 MNHEY, CDR2 SMNVEV (reference sequence). V trimming: 8 bases; J trimming: 1 base; junction bases outside the gene matches: 15.

This clone turned up a few times. The chain links TRBV10-3 to TRBJ2-7; unclear D gene. This CDR3 spans 14 amino acids. Germline V gives CDR1 ENHRY, CDR2 SYGVKD. V lost 3 bases and J 1 base, leaving 10 bases between the germline ends. DNA of the CDR3: TGTGCCATCAGTGATGTATACATTTCCTACGAGCAGTACTTC. Its translation: CAISDVYISYEQYF.

The chain uses TRBV28 and TRBJ1-5, with D uncertain. In germline, CDR1 is MDHEN, CDR2 SYDVKM. CDR3 size: 16 residues. V lost 1 base, J lost 2 bases, and 12 bases lay in between. The CDR3 protein is CASSLLGTAGNQPQHF. Here the CDR3 DNA reads TGTGCCAGCAGTTTATTAGGCACAGCGGGCAATCAGCCCCAGCATTTT.

This chain uses TRBV6-6 with TRBJ2-1; a possible D gene is TRBD2 (6 bases). Trimming took off 6 bases at V and 7 bases at J, with 7 bases between the two ends. The CDR3 sequence is 11 residues long. CDR1 and CDR2 from the germline V gene are MNHNY and SVGAGI (reference sequence). CDR3 bases: TGTGCCAGCAGGGGAGGAAATGAGCAGTTCTTC. Its translation: CASRGGNEQFF.

Judged by abundance, this clone is medium-sized. This chain links TRBV29-1 with TRBJ2-1, with D possibly TRBD1 on 5 matching bases. The V end was cut by 7 bases, the J end by 7 bases, with 17 bases between. Germline V gene lookup returns CDR1 SQVTM and CDR2 ANQGSEA. The CDR3 sequence is 13 residues long. CDR3 in DNA: TGCAGCGCCCAAGGGCAGGGTAGGAATGAGCAGTTCTTC. Encoded protein: CSAQGQGRNEQFF.

The CDR3 DNA reads TGTGCCAGCAGTACCAGTACAGGGGGTGAAAAACTGTTTTTT. Encoded protein: CASSTSTGGEKLFF. This chain uses TRBV6-6 with TRBJ1-4; TRBD1 agrees at 8 bases. The V gene end was trimmed by 5 bases and the J gene end by 7 bases; junction bases not matched to a gene: 6. From germline, CDR1 is MNHNY and CDR2 SVGAGI (reference sequence). This CDR3 region has 14 residues.

This clone was counted only a few times. This rearrangement joins TRBV19 to TRBJ2-5; TRBD2 matches 8 bases. CDR3 length: 14 residues. Germline CDR1 and CDR2: LNHDA and SQIVND (reference sequence). V dropped 3 bases and J dropped 5; count of bases not matched to a gene: 5. The CDR3 spells CASSIGTRSETQYF. The CDR3 DNA reads as TGTGCCAGTAGTATCGGGACTAGAAGCGAGACCCAGTACTTC. The complete variable domain, with remaining parts taken from reference TRBV19 and TRBJ2-5, reads DGGITQSPKYLFRKEGQNVTLSCEQNLNHDAMYWYRQDPGQGLRLIYYSQIVNDFQKGDIAEGYSVSREKKESFPLTVTSAQKNPTAFYLCASSIGTRSETQYFGPGTRLLVL.